The 10 T cell receptor beta chains in this list originate from one sample, sequenced in a study of T-cell memory formation after mild COVID-19. MiXCR was run by TCRdb on the 5' RACE reads, yielding one entry per CDR3 protein. Among hundreds of thousands of distinct CDR3 sequences listed, around 19% were seen once. The sequenced material came from PBMCs or a T cell subset sorted from them (not recorded which). Receptors originate from a man in his late teens or twenties who had mild COVID-19 (a few samples of this study predate the infection). Cell type and time point are not known.

The gene calls are TRBV15 and TRBJ1-4; D remains ambiguous. The V gene lost 0 bases and the J gene lost 5 bases, with 4 bases spanning the gap. The CDR3 totals 13 residues. CDR1 and CDR2 (germline): LNHNV, YYDKDF (reference sequence). CDR3 residues: CATSRDPNEKLFF. DNA for the CDR3: TGTGCCACCAGCAGAGACCCAAATGAAAAACTGTTTTTT.

This clonotype was observed at least ten times. V and J are TRBV7-9 and TRBJ2-3; D is unclear. The CDR3 has 12 amino acids. V gave up 1 base and J gave up 3 bases, with 2 bases separating them. Germline V CDR1 and CDR2: SEHNR, FQNEAQ (reference sequence). DNA for the CDR3: TGTGCCAGCAGCTTAGAGACAGATACGCAGTATTTT. Encoded protein: CASSLETDTQYF.

This clonotype came up many times. This chain joins TRBV7-2 and TRBJ2-7, with TRBD1 identical over 10 bases. V was clipped by 6 bases and J by 7 bases; unmatched bases: 6. CDR1 SGHTA and CDR2 FQGNSA come from the germline V gene. The CDR3 is made up of 13 amino acids. CDR3 loop: CASRGTGAREQYF. The CDR3 DNA reads TGTGCCAGCAGGGGGACAGGGGCCAGAGAGCAGTACTTC.

This clonotype was counted between two and nine times. This rearrangement joins TRBV27 to TRBJ2-7, with D perhaps being TRBD1 or TRBD2 (5 bases each). Germline V lookup: CDR1 MNHEY, CDR2 SMNVEV (reference sequence). Trimming shortened V by 2 bases and J by 0 bases, and 11 bases separated the two germline ends. This CDR3 comprises 15 residues. The CDR3 spells CASSLTGASSYEQYF. The CDR3, as DNA: TGTGCCAGCAGTTTAACCGGGGCCAGCTCCTACGAGCAGTACTTC.

The J gene is TRBJ2-1, the V gene TRBV20-1, with D unresolved. The CDR3 totals 13 residues. Per the germline V gene, CDR1 is DFQATT and CDR2 is SNEGSKA (reference sequence). V dropped 5 bases and J dropped 6 bases, with 14 bases sitting between them. CDR3 sequence reads: CSADRALFNEQFF. In nucleotides, the CDR3 is TGCAGTGCTGACCGGGCACTTTTCAATGAGCAGTTCTTC.

The chain employs TRBV2 and TRBJ2-3, with 7 bases identical to TRBD1. Trimming cost V 3 bases and J 2 bases; bases outside gene matches: 11. This CDR3 is 17 amino acids long. The germline gives CDR1 SNHLY, CDR2 FYNNEI. Written as DNA, the CDR3 is TGTGCCAGCAGTGAGAGTTTGACAGGGTTGCACACAGATACGCAGTATTTT. Amino acids: CASSESLTGLHTDTQYF.

The sample holds a few counts of this clonotype. The V gene is TRBV20-1, the J gene TRBJ1-5, with 7 bases matching TRBD1. Germline V gene lookup returns CDR1 DFQATT and CDR2 SNEGSKA (reference sequence). V trimming: 6 bases; J trimming: 0 bases; junction bases outside the gene matches: 14. The CDR3 has 17 amino acids. Here the CDR3 DNA reads TGCAGTGCGGTGGGGACAGAGACATTTTATAGCAATCAGCCCCAGCATTTT. Protein: CSAVGTETFYSNQPQHF.

At least ten counts were recorded for this clonotype. The V call is TRBV5-1, the J call TRBJ2-3; D possibly corresponds to TRBD2 (6 bases). The CDR3 length is 13 residues. Germline V lookup: CDR1 SGHRS, CDR2 YFSETQ. The V and J ends lost 5 bases and 1 base respectively, with 8 bases between them. CDR3 DNA: TGCGCCAGCAGTGGGGAGGGCACAGATACGCAGTATTTT. It yields the protein CASSGEGTDTQYF.

The chain links TRBV12-5 to TRBJ2-7; D is uncertain. CDR1 and CDR2 (germline): LGHNT, FRNRAP. The CDR3 runs to 14 residues. The V and J ends lost 2 bases and 4 bases respectively, with 12 bases between them. CDR3 sequence: CASGLSLTVYEQYF. In DNA, the CDR3 is TGTGCTAGTGGTTTGTCTCTAACAGTGTACGAGCAGTACTTC.

This clonotype was observed a few times. This chain uses TRBV5-1 with TRBJ1-2; tentative D call: TRBD1 (5 bases). The germline CDR1 and CDR2 sequences are SGHRS and YFSETQ. The CDR3 totals 14 residues. Trimming cost V 0 bases and J 4 bases, with 10 bases left between them. The DNA for the CDR3 is TGCGCCAGCAGCTTGGGGGGCTACTCCTATGGCTACACCTTC. This sequence encodes CASSLGGYSYGYTF.